The 29 T cell receptor beta chains below all came from one sample that was sequenced in a study of cytotoxic CD8 clonotypes in ibrutinib-treated CLL. Libraries were prepared by immunoSEQ multiplex PCR; TCRdb keeps only in-frame clonotypes and omits some of them. The repertoire consists of about 150,000 clones, with 76% occurring once and the leading ten covering about 5%. The sample here was PBMCs, taken after 24 months of ibrutinib treatment. These receptors all stem from a human donor with chronic lymphocytic leukemia.

The genes are TRBV16 and TRBJ1-4, with TRBD1 matching 8 bases. With V trimmed by 0 bases and J by 7 bases, 4 bases remained unmatched. From germline, CDR1 is KGHSY and CDR2 FQNENV. The CDR3 is made up of 15 amino acids. The CDR3 here is CASSQSARGREKLFF. In DNA, the CDR3 is TGTGCCAGCAGCCAATCTGCCAGGGGGCGTGAAAAACTGTTTTTT.

V is TRBV19 and J is TRBJ1-1; D gene uncertain. V lost 3 bases and J 3 bases, leaving 11 bases between the germline ends. The CDR3 is 14 amino acids. Germline lookup yields CDR1 LNHDA and CDR2 SQIVND (reference sequence). The CDR3 DNA sequence: TGTGCCAGTAGTATGGGTTGGTTTGACACTGAAGCTTTCTTT. It codes for CASSMGWFDTEAFF.

This clone was detected a few times. CDR3 sequence: CATGTGYSDTEAFF. The CDR3 bases are TGTGCCACCGGGACAGGGTACAGCGACACTGAAGCTTTCTTT. The genes are TRBV10-3 and TRBJ1-1; TRBD1 agrees at 9 bases. Germline V lookup: CDR1 ENHRY, CDR2 SYGVKD. CDR3 length equals 14 residues. V was clipped by 10 bases and J by 3 bases; unmatched bases: 9.

The gene calls are TRBV27 and TRBJ2-1; D is possibly TRBD1 or TRBD2 (5 bases each). V dropped 3 bases and J dropped 12 bases, with 15 bases sitting between them. This CDR3 comprises 13 residues. Germline loops: CDR1 MNHEY, CDR2 SMNVEV (reference sequence). The CDR3 DNA reads as TGTGCCAGCAGTTTGGGGACCGGGGCCCCGCAGTTCTTC. It is translated as CASSLGTGAPQFF.

The chain couples TRBV13 to TRBJ1-6; 8 bases agree with TRBD1. The CDR3 extends over 17 amino acids. Looked up from germline, CDR1 is PRHDT and CDR2 is FYEKMQ (reference sequence). The V gene end was trimmed by 5 bases and the J gene end by 2 bases; junction bases not matched to a gene: 8. CDR3 sequence (DNA): TGTGCCAGCAGCGCGAGACAGGGGACCACCTATAATTCACCCCTCCACTTT. Its translation is CASSARQGTTYNSPLHF. Based on the CDR3 plus reference TRBV13 and TRBJ1-6, the full variable domain is AAGVIQSPRHLIKEKRETATLKCYPIPRHDTVYWYQQGPGQDPQFLISFYEKMQSDKGSIPDRFSAQQFSDYHSELNMSSLELGDSALYFCASSARQGTTYNSPLHFGNGTRLTVT.

V gene TRBV6-6 combines with J gene TRBJ1-2; 7 nucleotides line up with TRBD1. Germline assignment: CDR1 MNHNY and CDR2 SVGAGI (reference sequence). Unmatched junction bases numbered 11, after V lost 4 bases and J lost 6 bases. The CDR3 covers 15 residues. CDR3 in amino acids: CASSSPDRAVDGYTF. CDR3 nucleotide sequence: TGTGCCAGCAGTTCGCCCGACAGGGCGGTGGATGGCTACACCTTC.

The chain carries TRBV28 and TRBJ1-4, with D possibly TRBD1 on 5 matching bases. The CDR3 consists of 14 residues. The V gene lost 6 bases and the J gene lost 7 bases, with 15 bases spanning the gap. Germline V gene sequence: CDR1 MDHEN, CDR2 SYDVKM. This chain's CDR3 is CASRGGGGVEKLFF. In DNA, the CDR3 is TGTGCCAGCAGGGGCGGGGGAGGAGTTGAAAAACTGTTTTTT.

J is TRBJ1-1 and V is TRBV6-5, with D uncertain. Trimming took 6 bases from V and 2 from J, leaving 7 bases between them. Germline lookup yields CDR1 MNHEY and CDR2 SVGAGI. This CDR3 has 12 residues. The CDR3 protein is CASRAANTEAFF. The CDR3 coding sequence is TGTGCCAGCAGGGCGGCCAACACTGAAGCTTTCTTT.

The chain recombines TRBV19 with TRBJ2-1; tentative D call: TRBD1 (5 bases). Trimming removed 4 bases from V and 5 bases from J, with 15 bases in between. The germline CDR1 and CDR2 sequences are LNHDA and SQIVND (reference sequence). The length of the CDR3 is 15 residues. The CDR3 loop is CASSSGQGVHNEQFF. The CDR3 nucleotides are TGTGCCAGTAGTAGTGGGCAGGGTGTCCACAATGAGCAGTTCTTC.

The gene calls are TRBV10-3 and TRBJ2-1, with TRBD1 matching 9 bases. CDR1 and CDR2 (germline): ENHRY, SYGVKD. The CDR3 is 15 residues long. The V gene end was trimmed by 2 bases and the J gene end by 9 bases; junction bases not matched to a gene: 8. In nucleotides, the CDR3 is TGTGCCATCAGTGAGCTATCGACAGGGGGGGGTGAGCAGTTCTTC. This translates into CAISELSTGGGEQFF.

The CDR3 DNA reads as TGTGCCAGCAGCTTGCCCGCGGCTGAAGCTTTCTTT. This sequence encodes CASSLPAAEAFF. The V and J genes are TRBV7-9 and TRBJ1-1, with unresolved D. Between the trimmed V and J ends, which lost 3 bases and 6 bases, there was a span of 8 bases. Germline V CDR1 and CDR2: SEHNR, FQNEAQ (reference sequence). The CDR3 loop spans 12 amino acids.

This chain uses TRBV9 with TRBJ1-6; 9 nucleotides align to TRBD1. J gave up 7 bases and V 7 bases, and 3 bases lay outside the gene matches. CDR1 and CDR2 from the germline V gene are SGDLS and YYNGEE. There are 13 residues in the CDR3. The CDR3 coding sequence is TGTGCCAGCGGGGGGACAGGGAATTCACCCCTCCACTTT. Translating it yields CASGGTGNSPLHF.

The V gene is TRBV7-8, the J gene TRBJ1-5; no reliable D call. The CDR3 extends over 13 amino acids. Trimming cost V 0 bases and J 6 bases, with 6 bases left between them. Germline V CDR1 and CDR2: SGHVS, FQNEAQ. The CDR3 loop is CASSLADVQPQHF. The CDR3 nucleotides read TGTGCCAGCAGCTTAGCCGATGTTCAGCCCCAGCATTTT.

V is TRBV7-2 and J is TRBJ1-5, with a possible D match to TRBD1 (5 bases). Germline V gene sequence: CDR1 SGHTA, CDR2 FQGNSA. V lost 5 bases and J lost 12, with 14 bases in between. The CDR3 contains 12 residues. The CDR3 reads CASSPARGDQHF. The CDR3 coding sequence is TGTGCCAGCAGCCCCGCTCGGGGGGACCAGCATTTT.

The chain carries TRBV5-5 and TRBJ2-6; the D is unclear. Trimming shortened V by 0 bases and J by 0 bases, and 4 bases separated the two germline ends. This CDR3 is built from 15 residues. CDR1 and CDR2 (germline): SGHKS, YYEKEE (reference sequence). The CDR3: CASSLVASGANVLTF. The CDR3 nucleotides read TGTGCCAGCAGCTTGGTTGCCTCTGGGGCCAACGTCCTGACTTTC.

The CDR3 is CASSLEGQGENIQYF. The CDR3 region has the DNA TGTGCCAGCAGCTTAGAGGGACAGGGGGAAAACATTCAGTACTTC. This chain links TRBV7-3 with TRBJ2-4, with 11 nucleotides matching TRBD1. Germline-derived CDR1 and CDR2 are SGHTA and FQGTGA. Trimming at V came to 2 bases and at J to 5 bases, leaving 2 bases not matched to a gene. The CDR3 loop spans 15 amino acids.

This clone came up a few times. This rearrangement joins TRBV27 to TRBJ2-5; TRBD1 might be the D (6 bases). The CDR3 sequence is 13 residues long. The germline V and J ends were trimmed by 6 bases and 0 bases, with 8 bases remaining between them. From germline, CDR1 is MNHEY and CDR2 SMNVEV (reference sequence). CDR3 in amino acids: CASRGANQETQYF. The CDR3 region has the DNA TGTGCCAGCAGGGGGGCAAACCAAGAGACCCAGTACTTC.

Here the CDR3 DNA reads TGCAGTGCAGCACCATACAATGAGCAGTTCTTC. This encodes CSAAPYNEQFF. This chain joins TRBV20-1 and TRBJ2-1; the D is unclear. In germline, CDR1 is DFQATT, CDR2 SNEGSKA (reference sequence). The ends were cut back, 6 bases at V and 4 bases at J, with 7 bases in the middle. The CDR3 has 11 amino acids.

The V gene is TRBV6-4, the J gene TRBJ2-1; 7 positions agree with TRBD2. From germline, CDR1 is MRHNA and CDR2 SNTAGT. Trimming at V came to 4 bases and at J to 2 bases, leaving 5 bases not matched to a gene. This CDR3 contains 15 residues. In DNA, the CDR3 is TGTGCCAGCAGTGCCCAGAGCGGGGCCTACAATGAGCAGTTCTTC. Translating it yields CASSAQSGAYNEQFF.

About this clone: Other DNA sequences in the same sample also yield this CDR3. The gene calls are TRBV5-1 and TRBJ1-3; 7 bases match TRBD1. Germline CDR1 SGHRS, CDR2 YFSETQ. The CDR3 is 14 residues long. V shed 4 bases and J 4 bases; nucleotides not matched to a gene: 5. The CDR3 is CASSPGTAGNTIYF. DNA for the CDR3: TGCGCCAGCAGCCCCGGGACAGCAGGAAACACCATATATTTT.

In DNA, the CDR3 is TGTGCCAGCAGCCAACGATGGGACCCCACAAGCACAGATACGCAGTATTTT. This encodes CASSQRWDPTSTDTQYF. This chain links TRBV4-2 with TRBJ2-3; D is perhaps TRBD1 or TRBD2 (5 bases each). Between the trimmed V and J ends, which lost 2 bases and 0 bases, there was a span of 15 bases. Germline V gene lookup returns CDR1 LGHNA and CDR2 YNFKEQ. The CDR3 totals 17 residues.

CDR3 bases: TGTGCCAGTAGTATGTTGGGTAGGGATGGGAACACTGAAGCTTTCTTT. Its protein product is CASSMLGRDGNTEAFF. The V call is TRBV19, the J call TRBJ1-1; D not resolved. The ends were cut back, 3 bases at V and 1 base at J, with 15 bases in the middle. The CDR3 has 16 amino acids. Germline CDR1 reads LNHDA; CDR2 reads SQIVND (reference sequence).

The chain uses TRBV5-4 and TRBJ2-7; TRBD2 agrees at 8 bases. J was trimmed by 3 bases and V by 3 bases; bases with no gene match: 2. CDR3 length: 13 residues. Germline V CDR1 and CDR2: SGHNT, YYREEE (reference sequence). This CDR3 reads CASSSGTSYEQYF. CDR3 DNA: TGTGCCAGCAGCTCCGGGACTAGCTACGAGCAGTACTTC. Complete variable domain (other parts from reference TRBV5-4 and TRBJ2-7): ETGVTQSPTHLIKTRGQQVTLRCSSQSGHNTVSWYQQALGQGPQFIFQYYREEENGRGNFPPRFSGLQFPNYSSELNVNALELDDSALYLCASSSGTSYEQYFGPGTRLTVT.

This chain joins TRBV7-2 and TRBJ2-1; TRBD2 agrees at 12 bases. V dropped 1 base and J dropped 5; count of bases not matched to a gene: 0. There are 15 residues in the CDR3. Germline values: CDR1 SGHTA, CDR2 FQGNSA. DNA for the CDR3: TGTGCCAGCAGCTTAGGACTAGCGGGGGACAATGAGCAGTTCTTC. This sequence encodes CASSLGLAGDNEQFF.

Only a few counts were recorded for this clone. Here the CDR3 DNA reads TGTGCCAGCTCCGCGGGACCCCTAAATGAGCAGTTCTTC. Encoded protein: CASSAGPLNEQFF. This sequence joins TRBV18 and TRBJ2-1; a possible D gene is TRBD2 (6 bases). V lost 6 bases and J lost 7, with 13 bases in between. The CDR3 has 13 amino acids. Germline V lookup: CDR1 KGHSH, CDR2 LQKENI.

This clone was counted at least ten times. The chain has TRBV10-3 and TRBJ1-1; possibly TRBD1 for D (5 bases). This CDR3 has 14 residues. Germline V gives CDR1 ENHRY, CDR2 SYGVKD. Deletions cut 6 bases from V and 9 bases from J, with 20 bases between. This CDR3 is CAIRPPEPGRQAFF. The CDR3 nucleotides read TGTGCCATCAGGCCCCCGGAGCCGGGGCGGCAAGCTTTCTTT.

The chain is built from TRBV14 and TRBJ2-1; tentative D call: TRBD2 (5 bases). Per the germline V gene, CDR1 is SGHDN and CDR2 is FVKESK. The V gene lost 1 base and the J gene lost 8 bases, with 12 bases spanning the gap. CDR3 size: 14 residues. The chain's CDR3 is CASSQGRVLDEQFF. CDR3 sequence (DNA): TGTGCCAGCAGCCAAGGGCGGGTCCTGGATGAGCAGTTCTTC.

In this sample, this clone turned up once. The rearrangement joins TRBV19 to TRBJ1-1, with a weak D call TRBD1 (5 bases). V lost 0 bases and J lost 0, with 8 bases in between. CDR1 is LNHDA, CDR2 SQIVND, per germline (reference sequence). The CDR3 spans 15 residues. CDR3 amino acids: CASSIDPGLNTEAFF. DNA for the CDR3: TGTGCCAGTAGTATAGATCCAGGGCTGAACACTGAAGCTTTCTTT.

The chain recombines TRBV5-1 with TRBJ2-5, with D perhaps matching TRBD2 (6 bases). Trimming left V 4 bases short and J 4 bases short, with 14 bases between. The V gene's germline CDR1 is SGHRS and CDR2 YFSETQ. The CDR3 has 14 residues. In DNA, the CDR3 is TGCGCCAGCAGCATTGTGGGGGGAGGAGAGACCCAGTACTTC. Translation: CASSIVGGGETQYF.